Listed below are T cell receptor beta chains from one sample, sequenced in a study of cytomegalovirus exposure and HLA in healthy donors. Libraries were prepared by immunoSEQ multiplex PCR; TCRdb keeps only in-frame clonotypes and omits some of them. Of roughly 150,000 clones listed, around 78% are singletons. Sequenced sample: PBMCs. These receptors came from a man between 40 and 49 years old in good health and CMV-seronegative. Each CDR3 is given with its conserved first and last residue. The order of the fields is CDR3 length, clone size, V gene, J gene, D gene, CDR3 protein, CDR3 DNA. A D gene is named only where the DNA matches it firmly. Expanded clones get a size class; other rows say once, few or many, or leave the size out.

>14|-|TRBV5-1|TRBJ1-2|-
CASSPGLGSYGYTF
TGCGCCAGCAGCCCCGGCCTGGGCAGCTATGGCTACACCTTC
>15|-|TRBV18|TRBJ1-1|-
CASSPRVEGGTEAFF
TGTGCCAGCTCACCACGGGTGGAAGGGGGCACTGAAGCTTTCTTT
>15|few|TRBV7-3|TRBJ2-3|-
CASRRSGASTDTQYF
TGTGCCAGCAGACGTTCTGGGGCTAGCACAGATACGCAGTATTTT
>18|-|TRBV5-1|TRBJ2-6|TRBD2
CASSWGPSGRTGANGLTF
TGCGCCAGCAGCTGGGGGCCTAGCGGGAGGACTGGGGCCAACGGCCTGACTTTC
>19|-|TRBV6-4|TRBJ2-6|TRBD1
CASSDSPTGGSPGANGLTF
TGTGCCAGCAGTGACTCCCCGACAGGGGGGAGTCCTGGGGCCAACGGCCTGACTTTC
>15|-|TRBV19|TRBJ1-2|-
CASSIVGRGPAGYTF
TGTGCCAGTAGTATAGTAGGTAGAGGCCCCGCGGGCTACACCTTC
>15|-|TRBV2|TRBJ2-7|-
CASSEQGGDFYEQYF
TGTGCCAGCAGTGAACAAGGGGGAGATTTCTACGAGCAGTACTTC
>14|-|TRBV4-1|TRBJ2-1|TRBD2
CASSRSGRPDEQFF
TGCGCCAGCAGCCGGAGCGGGAGGCCTGATGAGCAGTTCTTC
>13|many|TRBV21-1|TRBJ1-5|-
CASTGTGDQPQHF
TGTGCCAGCACCGGAACGGGGGATCAGCCCCAGCATTTT
>15|-|TRBV5-1|TRBJ2-1|TRBD2
CASRGGTSGWNEQFF
TGCGCCAGCAGGGGGGGGACTAGCGGTTGGAATGAGCAGTTCTTC
>14|-|TRBV9|TRBJ1-1|-
CASSASSQGTEAFF
TGTGCCAGCAGCGCTAGCTCACAGGGAACTGAAGCTTTCTTT
>17|-|TRBV13|TRBJ2-5|TRBD2
CASSSYGLAGDQETQYF
TGTGCCAGCAGCTCATACGGACTAGCGGGAGACCAAGAGACCCAGTACTTC
>14|-|TRBV5-1|TRBJ2-4|-
CASSPAILWGSQYF
TGCGCCAGCAGCCCCGCGATTTTGTGGGGCAGTCAGTACTTC
>13|-|TRBV27|TRBJ1-1|-
CASSLIGGTEAFF
TGTGCCAGCAGTTTGATAGGAGGCACTGAAGCTTTCTTT
>13|-|TRBV6-1|TRBJ2-7|-
CASSQREDYEQYF
TGTGCCAGCAGTCAACGGGAAGACTACGAGCAGTACTTC
>15|-|TRBV5-1|TRBJ1-5|-
CASSLGDNSNQPQHF
TGCGCCAGCAGCTTGGGAGATAATAGCAATCAGCCCCAGCATTTT
>18|-|TRBV7-3|TRBJ2-3|TRBD2
CASSFYGLAGDGTDTQYF
TGTGCCAGCAGCTTCTACGGACTAGCGGGAGATGGCACAGATACGCAGTATTTT
>13|-|TRBV2|TRBJ1-5|-
CASSGDKDQPQHF
TGTGCCAGCAGTGGGGACAAGGATCAGCCCCAGCATTTT